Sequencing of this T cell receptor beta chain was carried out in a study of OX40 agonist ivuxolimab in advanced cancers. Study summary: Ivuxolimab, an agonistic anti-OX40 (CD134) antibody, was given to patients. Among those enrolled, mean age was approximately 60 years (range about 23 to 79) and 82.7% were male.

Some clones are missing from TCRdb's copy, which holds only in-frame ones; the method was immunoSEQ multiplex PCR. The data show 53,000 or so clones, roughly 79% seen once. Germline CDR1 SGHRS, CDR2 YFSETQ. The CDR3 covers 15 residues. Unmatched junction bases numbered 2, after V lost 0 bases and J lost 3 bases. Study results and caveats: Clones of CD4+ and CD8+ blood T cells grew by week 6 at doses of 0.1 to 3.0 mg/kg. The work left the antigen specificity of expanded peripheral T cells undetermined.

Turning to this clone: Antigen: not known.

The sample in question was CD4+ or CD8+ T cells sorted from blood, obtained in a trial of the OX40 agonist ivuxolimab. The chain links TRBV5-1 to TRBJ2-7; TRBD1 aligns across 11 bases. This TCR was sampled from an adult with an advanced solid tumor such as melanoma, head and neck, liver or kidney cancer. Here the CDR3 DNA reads TGCGCCAGCAGCTTGGCCGGGACAGGGGGCTACGAGCAGTACTTC. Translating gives CASSLAGTGGYEQYF.